The T cell receptor beta chain under discussion was sequenced for a study of blood T cells in healthy people across ages. Study outcomes and limitations: The study found more naive CD4+ cells and higher diversity in long-lived than aged donors.

Comments on this clonotype: No antigen is known for it.

Per sample, extraction of total RNA gave at least 5.5 micrograms in every case. Sample-barcoded 5' priming and a J-beta primer mix drove a second PCR of about 7 to 11 cycles. TCRdb ran MiXCR on the 5' RACE reads and lists one entry per CDR3 protein. The repertoire consists of 650,000 to 1,000,000 distinct CDR3 sequences, with 36% occurring once and the leading ten covering roughly 13%. Sequenced material: blood. The receptor's source is a young man in good health.

The CDR3 DNA reads as TGTGCCAGCAGCACGAAGACAGGGGCTGTCACTGAAGCTTTCTTT. Amino acids: CASSTKTGAVTEAFF. This rearrangement joins TRBV3-1 to TRBJ1-1, with 8 nucleotides matching TRBD1. The CDR3 sequence is 15 residues long. Per germline, CDR1 LGHDT and CDR2 YNNKEL (reference sequence). V lost 5 bases, J lost 4 bases, and 9 bases stayed unmatched.